This TCR beta chain was sequenced for a study of early T cells in non-severe SARS-CoV-2 infection. This clonotype appeared many times. The CDR3 is made up of 15 amino acids. The V gene lost 7 bases and the J gene lost 8 bases, with 21 bases spanning the gap. The germline CDR1 and CDR2 sequences are SNHLY and FYNNEI. TCRdb called the 5' RACE reads again in MiXCR, with one record for every CDR3 protein. Among fewer than 80,000 distinct CDR3 sequences, over 9% were seen once, and the ten largest hold 3.5% to 4.5%. The origin of this receptor is an adult who was a healthcare worker with PCR-confirmed SARS-CoV-2 infection or an uninfected control (not recorded which). The specimen was whole blood. The genes are TRBV2 and TRBJ2-1, with D unresolved. The CDR3 protein is CASKTPLGDGHEQFF. CDR3 nucleotides: TGTGCCAGCAAGACCCCCCTAGGAGATGGTCATGAGCAGTTCTTC. Full variable domain (outside the CDR3, taken from reference TRBV2 and TRBJ2-1): EPEVTQTPSHQVTQMGQEVILRCVPISNHLYFYWYRQILGQKVEFLVSFYNNEISEKSEIFDDQFSVERPDGSNFTLKIRSTKLEDSAMYFCASKTPLGDGHEQFFGPGTRLTVL.